This T cell receptor beta chain originates from a study of blood T cell repertoires in COVID-19. At the level of the study: COVID-19 samples from acute and convalescent phases originated in the United States, Italy and Spain. Sources were T cells, B-cell-depleted T cells, or PBMCs; the material itself was cDNA or gDNA.

This clone came up a few times. J lost 10 bases, V lost 3 bases, and 5 bases had no gene match. The CDR3 sequence is 15 residues long. Germline V lookup: CDR1 SGHTA, CDR2 FQGTGA. Authors' processing steps: Estimated nucleated cell counts came from reference gene primer amplification. The assay was immunoSEQ multiplex PCR, and TCRdb's table has in-frame clones only and misses some. The D gene and trimming were derived from the DNA, and the V and J assignments and clone size from that table. In the table there are hundreds of thousands of clones, about 86% of which are singletons. This TCR came from a woman aged 25 to 39 who had recovered from COVID-19. The chain links TRBV7-3 to TRBJ1-6; TRBD1 aligns across 11 bases. The specimen was peripheral blood. DNA for the CDR3: TGTGCCAGCAGCTTGGGGACAGGGGGAGGGTCACCCCTCCACTTT. Translating gives CASSLGTGGGSPLHF.